This entry lists 3 T cell receptor beta chains sequenced from one sample in a study of CD8+ T cells in alopecia areata. Treatment in this sample: oral pan-JAK inhibitor, 5-10 mg twice daily. Sequencing used cDNA as its template, made by extracting RNA and reverse transcribing it. The repertoire was sequenced with immunoSEQ multiplex PCR; TCRdb's copy has only in-frame clones and lacks some. This sample has fewer than 200,000 clones; 50% to 65% occur once, and the top ten carry 13% to 15%. The material sequenced was CD4+ T cells sorted from blood, taken at week 24, from a patient treated with tofacitinib. These receptors originate from a human donor with alopecia areata.

The genes are TRBV29-1 and TRBJ2-5, with D unresolved. The CDR3 runs to 13 residues. Trimming pared 2 bases from V and 2 bases from J, leaving 9 bases between. Germline CDR1 SQVTM, CDR2 ANQGSEA. The CDR3 coding sequence is TGCAGCGTTGAACGTACATATCAAGAGACCCAGTACTTC. This sequence encodes CSVERTYQETQYF.

The chain has TRBV15 and TRBJ2-7; D is ambiguous. Germline V gives CDR1 LNHNV, CDR2 YYDKDF (reference sequence). The V end was cut by 1 base, the J end by 1 base, with 8 bases between. The CDR3 is 14 residues long. The CDR3 is CATSRGAESYEQYF. Written as DNA, the CDR3 is TGTGCCACCAGCAGAGGGGCAGAGTCCTACGAGCAGTACTTC. Filled out from reference TRBV15 and TRBJ2-7, the complete variable domain reads DAMVIQNPRYQVTQFGKPVTLSCSQTLNHNVMYWYQQKSSQAPKLLFHYYDKDFNNEADTPDNFQSRRPNTSFCFLDIRSPGLGDTAMYLCATSRGAESYEQYFGPGTRLTVT.

This clone was seen ten or more times. The chain employs TRBV7-2 and TRBJ1-1; tentative D call: TRBD1 (5 bases). V lost 4 bases, J lost 1 base, and 10 bases lay in between. The germline V gene encodes CDR1 SGHTA and CDR2 FQGNSA. This CDR3 has 14 amino acids. The CDR3 coding sequence is TGTGCCAGCAGCTACGGACACCAGAACACTGAAGCTTTCTTT. Its protein is CASSYGHQNTEAFF.